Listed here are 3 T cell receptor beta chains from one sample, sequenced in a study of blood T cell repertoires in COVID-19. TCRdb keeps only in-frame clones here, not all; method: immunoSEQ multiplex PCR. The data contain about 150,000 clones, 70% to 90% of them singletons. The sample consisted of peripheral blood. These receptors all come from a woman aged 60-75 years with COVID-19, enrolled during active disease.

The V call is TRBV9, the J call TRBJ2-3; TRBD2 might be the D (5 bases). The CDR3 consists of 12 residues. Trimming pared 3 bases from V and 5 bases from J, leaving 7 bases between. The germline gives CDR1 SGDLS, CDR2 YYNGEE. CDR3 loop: CASSDAGDTQYF. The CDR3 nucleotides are TGTGCCAGCAGCGACGCGGGAGATACGCAGTATTTT.

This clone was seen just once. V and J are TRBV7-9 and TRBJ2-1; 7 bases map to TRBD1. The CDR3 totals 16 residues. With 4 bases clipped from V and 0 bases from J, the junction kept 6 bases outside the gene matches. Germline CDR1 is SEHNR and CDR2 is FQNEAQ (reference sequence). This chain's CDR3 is CASSSLQGSSYNEQFF. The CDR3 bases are TGTGCCAGCAGCTCCCTACAGGGGAGCTCCTACAATGAGCAGTTCTTC.

CDR3 bases: TGTGCCAGCAGTGACGGGGGGGGTTTCACAGATACGCAGTATTTT. Its translation is CASSDGGGFTDTQYF. The chain combines TRBV2 with TRBJ2-3; the match to TRBD2 covers 8 bases. V shed 3 bases, J shed 2 bases, and the junction held 4 bases outside the gene matches. The CDR3 is made up of 15 amino acids. The germline gives CDR1 SNHLY, CDR2 FYNNEI.